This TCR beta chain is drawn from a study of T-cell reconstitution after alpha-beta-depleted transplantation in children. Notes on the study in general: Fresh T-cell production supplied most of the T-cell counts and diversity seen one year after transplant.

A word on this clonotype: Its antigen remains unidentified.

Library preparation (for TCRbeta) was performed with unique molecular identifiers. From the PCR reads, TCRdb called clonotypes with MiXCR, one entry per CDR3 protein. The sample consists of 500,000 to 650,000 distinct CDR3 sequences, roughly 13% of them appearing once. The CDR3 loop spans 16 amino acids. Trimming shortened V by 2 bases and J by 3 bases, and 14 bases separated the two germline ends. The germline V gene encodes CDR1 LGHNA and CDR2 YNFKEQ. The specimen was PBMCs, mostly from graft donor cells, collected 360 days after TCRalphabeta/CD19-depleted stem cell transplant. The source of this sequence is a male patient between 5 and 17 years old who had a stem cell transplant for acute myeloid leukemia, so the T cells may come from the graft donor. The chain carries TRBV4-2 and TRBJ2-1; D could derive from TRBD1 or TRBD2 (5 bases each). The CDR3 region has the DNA TGTGCCAGCAGCCAAACCGGGACCCTCCTCTACAATGAGCAGTTCTTC. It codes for CASSQTGTLLYNEQFF.